This entry features one T cell receptor beta chain sequence. Its antigen is not known. TCRdb reanalysed the reads using MiXCR and keeps one entry per CDR3 protein. Found here are 80,000 or so distinct CDR3 sequences, 20% to 30% of them singletons; the top ten hold about 50%. The germline V gene has CDR1 SGHRS and CDR2 YFSETQ. CDR3 size: 15 residues. V lost 0 bases to trimming and J lost 5 bases, with 14 bases between them. The entry originates in a study of T cell repertoires in cytomegalovirus infection. The specimen was CD8+ T cells from cultured PBMCs, collected from culture after CMV antigen stimulation. The chain employs TRBV5-1 and TRBJ1-1, with D hard to call. The TCR sequence derives from a human donor in good health (CMV status not recorded). Some clones in this sample may be carry-over from other donors' samples. CDR3 bases: TGCGCCAGCAGCTTGGACTCCAAGGGAGGGACTGAAGCTTTCTTT. Translation gives CASSLDSKGGTEAFF.